This record covers a single T cell receptor (beta chain). The sample comes from a study of cytomegalovirus exposure and HLA in healthy donors. CDR1 KGHSH and CDR2 LQKENI come from the germline V gene. CDR3 length: 14 residues. V was pared by 6 bases and J by 7 bases, with 19 bases between. PCR was performed using 60 Vbeta and 13 Jbeta primers. Clones were read by immunoSEQ multiplex PCR, and TCRdb kept only the in-frame ones, dropping some. Of about 97,000 clones in the sample, roughly three quarters were seen once. This chain uses TRBV18 with TRBJ2-7; D is perhaps TRBD1 (7 bases). This sequence was found in a male donor in good health and CMV-seropositive. The sample was PBMCs. Written as DNA, the CDR3 is TGTGCCAGCTCCACAGGAGGGGGCGTGGGTGAGCAGTACTTC. Protein: CASSTGGGVGEQYF.